The 4 T cell receptor beta chains below were found in one sample sequenced in a study of T cells in women clearing cervical HPV infection. Libraries were prepared by immunoSEQ multiplex PCR; TCRdb keeps only in-frame clonotypes and omits some of them. The listing contains fewer than 40,000 clones. The sequenced sample was blood buffy coat. All receptors come from a woman aged 18 to 75 with a cervical HPV16 infection that either progressed to CIN3+ or cleared (not recorded which).

Note on this clone: The read is 3 residues too short to cover the CDR3 end, so that end is filled in from the germline J gene. The chain joins TRBV29-1 to TRBJ2-5; 12 bases map to TRBD2. Looked up from germline, CDR1 is SQVTM and CDR2 is ANQGSEA. The trim removed 2 bases at V and 5 bases at J, leaving 3 bases unmatched. The CDR3 runs 14 residues. The CDR3 spells CSVEPSGGAETQYF. The sequenced part of the CDR3 DNA is TGCAGCGTTGAACCTAGCGGGGGGGCGGAGACC. Supplemented by reference TRBV29-1 and TRBJ2-5, the full variable domain reads SAVISQKPSRDICQRGTSLTIQCQVDSQVTMMFWYRQQPGQSLTLIATANQGSEATYESGFVIDKFPISRPNLTFSTLTVSNMSPEDSSIYLCSVEPSGGAETQYFGPGTRLLVL.

With regard to this clone: The read ends 3 residues shy of where the CDR3 ends; the end is completed using the germline J gene. The rearrangement uses TRBV30 and TRBJ2-4; D call uncertain. The CDR3 sequence is 13 residues long. In germline, CDR1 is GTSNPN, CDR2 SVGIG (reference sequence). CDR3 in amino acids: CAWSRAGGYGQYF. Incomplete CDR3 DNA: TGTGCCTGGAGTAGAGCAGGTGGCTATGGT.

Details on this clone: A junction end diverges from the germline sequence, so it may reflect a read error. The CDR3 extends 3 residues past the end of the read, so its final part is completed from the germline J gene. J is TRBJ2-7 and V is TRBV6-1, with TRBD1 as a possible D gene (5 bases). Per germline, CDR1 MNHNS and CDR2 SASEGT. There are 13 residues in the CDR3. CDR3 protein: CASNEGAGDEQYF. The CDR3 bases that were read are TGTGCCAGCAATGAAGGGGCTGGCGACGAG.

A note on this clone: From the germline J gene comes the end of the CDR3, since the read stops 3 residues before it. V usage is TRBV7-9 and J usage is TRBJ1-2; D gene uncertain. Germline-derived CDR1 and CDR2 are SEHNR and FQNEAQ (reference sequence). CDR3 length equals 14 residues. The CDR3 bases that were read are TGTGCCAGCAGTACCTTAATTGCCAAAAACATC. It is translated as CASSTLIAKNI. The entire CDR3 protein reads CASSTLIAKNIYTF.